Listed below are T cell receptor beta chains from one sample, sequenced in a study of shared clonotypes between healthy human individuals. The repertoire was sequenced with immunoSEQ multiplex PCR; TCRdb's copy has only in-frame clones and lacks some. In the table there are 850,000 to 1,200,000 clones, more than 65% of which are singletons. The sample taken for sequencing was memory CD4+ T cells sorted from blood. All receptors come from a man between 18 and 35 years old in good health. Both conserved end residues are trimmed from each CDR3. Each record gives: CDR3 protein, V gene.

CDR3: ASSLTGDKEQY
V: TRBV6-5

CDR3: ASSPLSAGGLTDTQY
V: TRBV18

CDR3: ASSLERGQGAEEQY
V: TRBV7-9

CDR3: ASSLGQRETQY
V: TRBV5-1

CDR3: ASSLGQGETEAF
V: TRBV7-9

CDR3: ASSFSGTSGSITTNEQF
V: TRBV11-3

CDR3: ASSSSASGSYEQY
V: TRBV2

CDR3: ASTLGQRAGGTDTQY
V: TRBV13

CDR3: ASSLARQNTDTQY
V: TRBV5-5

CDR3: ASSDPGQGNTGELF
V: TRBV5-1

CDR3: ASSLDTGYGQPQH
V: TRBV5-5

CDR3: ASSLVLGQAPYEQY
V: TRBV5-1

CDR3: ASSRDYEGTYEQY
V: TRBV27

CDR3: ASRKTVYEQY
V: TRBV27

CDR3: ASSLSQVSEAF
V: TRBV11-3

CDR3: ASSFSPGQGNNEQF
V: TRBV28

CDR3: ASSTRGGYT
V: TRBV28

CDR3: ASSLGGSSYNEQF
V: TRBV5-4

CDR3: ASRRTGQGGTGELF
V: TRBV25-1

CDR3: ASSPRWGAQGETQY
V: TRBV18

CDR3: ASSLSEGGKLF
V: TRBV5-1

CDR3: ASSRWDTQETQY
V: TRBV7-9

CDR3: SVETAGNT
V: TRBV29-1

CDR3: ASSWQGLDDADTQY
V: TRBV5-1

CDR3: ASSDKGADQPQH
V: TRBV2

CDR3: ASSETTSGKNIQY
V: TRBV6-1

CDR3: ASSRFYGYT
V: TRBV4-1

CDR3: ASSVSSTGVTETQY
V: TRBV5-1

CDR3: ASSLFGRNQPQH
V: TRBV28

CDR3: ASSETSRGLETQY
V: TRBV5-1

CDR3: ASSIGVERGNTDTQY
V: TRBV19

CDR3: ASSWYREALPNSPLH
V: TRBV12-1

CDR3: AVARGGTGGDYGYT
V: TRBV19

CDR3: AWTGAGNTIY
V: TRBV30

CDR3: AWSVGTVYEQY
V: TRBV30

CDR3: ASSQVTSSEQF
V: TRBV14

CDR3: AISEGTGSTDTQY
V: TRBV10-3

CDR3: ASSLGPLTDTQY
V: TRBV5-6

CDR3: ASSFVEGGQF
V: TRBV7-9

CDR3: ASSLDVFGANVLT
V: TRBV5-6

CDR3: ASSERQGTGELF
V: TRBV10-1

CDR3: ASSSYDRAKGGTDTQY
V: TRBV28

CDR3: ASSLGLAQGTSYEQY
V: TRBV5-1

CDR3: ASGHWDRGNEQF
V: TRBV12-5

CDR3: ASSWGGGRRSGNTIY
V: TRBV5-4

CDR3: ASGTGQGNYEQY
V: TRBV2

CDR3: ASSQPRYNEQF
V: TRBV5-4

CDR3: ASATNTGIYYGYT
V: TRBV6-6

CDR3: ASSPPVAGGTEQF
V: TRBV18

CDR3: ASSPWTGGIYEQY
V: TRBV4-3

CDR3: ASSLRSTEAF
V: TRBV6-6

CDR3: ASSEAISEQF
V: TRBV2

CDR3: ASSFGTGNGELF
V: TRBV5-6

CDR3: ASSGGTGKIGEQF
V: TRBV5-6

CDR3: ASSPSDPTGELF
V: TRBV18

CDR3: ASEGNEQF
V: TRBV2

CDR3: ASSFDRRDTEAF
V: TRBV7-9

CDR3: ASSRPVVDRGAF
V: TRBV28

CDR3: ASSEQQGSRETQY
V: TRBV5-1

CDR3: ASSTPQGGGETQY
V: TRBV27